This T cell receptor (beta chain) emerged from a study of T-cell memory formation after mild COVID-19. Study-level results: Among contracting clones, CD4+ were mainly CM/EM and CD8+ enriched in EMRA. Pre-infection memory showed some responding clones, and this suggested that cross-reactive memory joined.

TCRdb used MiXCR to reprocess the 5' RACE reads, holding one entry per CDR3 protein. The top ten hold approximately 21% of the sample, which has about 350,000 distinct CDR3 sequences, approximately 15% seen once. Concerning this clonotype: Its specificity is unknown.

V lost 5 bases to trimming and J lost 7 bases, with 18 bases between them. Per the germline V gene, CDR1 is MNHEY and CDR2 is SVGAGI. The CDR3 has 16 residues. The chain uses TRBV6-5 and TRBJ1-6; D is possibly TRBD1 (6 bases). The specimen was PBMCs or a T cell subset sorted from them (not recorded which). The receptor was derived from a man aged 18-30 years who had mild COVID-19 (a few samples of this study predate the infection). Cell type and time point are not known. The CDR3 region is CASSRLTGTTNSPLHF. The CDR3 nucleotides are TGTGCCAGCAGTCGACTAACCGGGACAACCAATTCACCCCTCCACTTT.